This entry describes one T cell receptor beta chain. Its target is unknown. The data were taken from a study of OX40 agonist ivuxolimab in advanced cancers. Study at large: Ivuxolimab, an agonistic anti-OX40 (CD134) antibody, was given to patients. All patients had ivuxolimab intravenously every 2 weeks at 0.01 to 10 mg/kg.

Findings and caveats of the study: With doses of 0.1 to 3.0 mg/kg, CD4+ and CD8+ blood T cells had undergone clonal expansion by week 6. Relative to CD4+ cells, CD8+ T cells on average had more expanded clones.

The assay was immunoSEQ multiplex PCR, and TCRdb's table has in-frame clones only and misses some. The sample lists roughly 53,000 clones; roughly 84% were seen once. The CDR3 is 16 amino acids. Germline CDR1 is SGHVS and CDR2 is FQNEAQ. V lost 5 bases and J lost 0, with 14 bases in between. The V call is TRBV7-8, the J call TRBJ2-4, with D uncertain. The sequences come from CD4+ or CD8+ T cells sorted from blood, collected in a trial of the OX40 agonist ivuxolimab. The TCR originated in an adult with an advanced solid tumor such as melanoma, head and neck, liver or kidney cancer. The CDR3 here is CASSLLSSLAKNIQYF. The CDR3 nucleotides read TGTGCCAGCAGCCTCTTATCAAGTTTAGCCAAAAACATTCAGTACTTC. The whole variable domain, remainder taken from reference TRBV7-8 and TRBJ2-4, is GAGVSQSPRYKVAKRGQDVALRCDPISGHVSLFWYQQALGQGPEFLTYFQNEAQLDKSGLPSDRFFAERPEGSVSTLKIQRTQQEDSAVYLCASSLLSSLAKNIQYFGAGTRLSVL.